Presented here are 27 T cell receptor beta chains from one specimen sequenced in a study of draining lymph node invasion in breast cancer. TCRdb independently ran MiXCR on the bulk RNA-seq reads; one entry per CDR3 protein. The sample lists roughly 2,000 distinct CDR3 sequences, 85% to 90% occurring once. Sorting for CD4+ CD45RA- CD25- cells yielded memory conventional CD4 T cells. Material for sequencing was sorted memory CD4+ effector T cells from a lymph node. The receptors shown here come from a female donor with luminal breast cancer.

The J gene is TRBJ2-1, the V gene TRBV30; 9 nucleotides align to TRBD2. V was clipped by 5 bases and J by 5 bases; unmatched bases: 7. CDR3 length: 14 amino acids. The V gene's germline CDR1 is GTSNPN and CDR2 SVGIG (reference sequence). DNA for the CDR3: TGTGCCTGGGACAAGCGGGGGGAGGACAATGAGCAGTTCTTC. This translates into CAWDKRGEDNEQFF.

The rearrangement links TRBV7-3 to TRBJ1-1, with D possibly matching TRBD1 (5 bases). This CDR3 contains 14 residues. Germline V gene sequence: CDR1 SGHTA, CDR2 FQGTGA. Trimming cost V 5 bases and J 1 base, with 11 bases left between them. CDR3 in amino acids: CASSPGPANTEAFF. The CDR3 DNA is TGTGCCAGCAGCCCGGGGCCAGCGAACACTGAAGCTTTCTTT. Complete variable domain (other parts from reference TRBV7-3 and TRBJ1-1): GAGVSQTPSNKVTEKGKYVELRCDPISGHTALYWYRQSLGQGPEFLIYFQGTGAADDSGLPNDRFFAVRPEGSVSTLKIQRTERGDSAVYLCASSPGPANTEAFFGQGTRLTVV.

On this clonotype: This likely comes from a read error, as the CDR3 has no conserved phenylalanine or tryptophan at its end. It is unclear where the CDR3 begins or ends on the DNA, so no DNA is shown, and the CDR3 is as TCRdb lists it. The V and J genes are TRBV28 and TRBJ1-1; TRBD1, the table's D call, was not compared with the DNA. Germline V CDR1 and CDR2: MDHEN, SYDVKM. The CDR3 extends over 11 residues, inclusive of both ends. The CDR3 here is CASSLADRVEL.

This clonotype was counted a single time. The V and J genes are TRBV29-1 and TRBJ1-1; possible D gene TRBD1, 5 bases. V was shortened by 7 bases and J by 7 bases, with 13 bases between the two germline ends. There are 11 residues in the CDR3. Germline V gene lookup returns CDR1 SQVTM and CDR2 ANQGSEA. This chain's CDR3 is CSASGHDEAFF. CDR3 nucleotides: TGCAGCGCCTCAGGACATGATGAAGCTTTCTTT.

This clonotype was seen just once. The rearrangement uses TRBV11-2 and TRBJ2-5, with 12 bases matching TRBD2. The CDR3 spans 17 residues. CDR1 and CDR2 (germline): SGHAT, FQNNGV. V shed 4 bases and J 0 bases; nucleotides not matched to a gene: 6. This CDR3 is CASSSWLAGGYQETQYF. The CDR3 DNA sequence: TGTGCCAGCAGCTCTTGGCTAGCGGGGGGGTACCAAGAGACCCAGTACTTC.

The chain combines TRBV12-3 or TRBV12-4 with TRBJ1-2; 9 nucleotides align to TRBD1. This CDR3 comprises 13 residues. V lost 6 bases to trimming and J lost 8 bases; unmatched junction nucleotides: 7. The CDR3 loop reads CASSYRGLEGYTF. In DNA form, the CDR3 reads TGTGCCAGCAGCTACAGGGGGCTGGAGGGCTACACCTTC.

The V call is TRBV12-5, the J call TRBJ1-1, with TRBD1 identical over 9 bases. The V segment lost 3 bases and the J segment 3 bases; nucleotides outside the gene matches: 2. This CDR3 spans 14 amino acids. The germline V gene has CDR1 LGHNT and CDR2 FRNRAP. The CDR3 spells CASGFGDRDTEAFF. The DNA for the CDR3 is TGTGCTAGTGGTTTTGGGGACAGGGACACTGAAGCTTTCTTT.

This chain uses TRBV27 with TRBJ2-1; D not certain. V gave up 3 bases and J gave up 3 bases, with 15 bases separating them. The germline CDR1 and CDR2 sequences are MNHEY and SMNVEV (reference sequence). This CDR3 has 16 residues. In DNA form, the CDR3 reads TGTGCCAGCAGTTTTAGACCCCACAAAGTCTACAATGAGCAGTTCTTC. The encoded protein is CASSFRPHKVYNEQFF.

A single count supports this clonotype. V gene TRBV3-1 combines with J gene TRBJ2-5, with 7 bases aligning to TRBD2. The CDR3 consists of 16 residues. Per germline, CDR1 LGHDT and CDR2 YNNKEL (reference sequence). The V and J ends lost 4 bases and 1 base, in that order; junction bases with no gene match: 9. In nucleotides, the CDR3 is TGTGCCAGCAGCCTGGGAGCTAGCGGCCGCCAAGAGACCCAGTACTTC. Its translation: CASSLGASGRQETQYF.

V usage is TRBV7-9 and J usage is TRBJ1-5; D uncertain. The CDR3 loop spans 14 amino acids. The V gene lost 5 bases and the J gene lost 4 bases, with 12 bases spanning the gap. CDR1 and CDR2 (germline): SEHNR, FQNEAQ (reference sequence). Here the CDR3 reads CASSAMTENQPQHF. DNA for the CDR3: TGTGCCAGCAGCGCCATGACGGAAAATCAGCCCCAGCATTTT.

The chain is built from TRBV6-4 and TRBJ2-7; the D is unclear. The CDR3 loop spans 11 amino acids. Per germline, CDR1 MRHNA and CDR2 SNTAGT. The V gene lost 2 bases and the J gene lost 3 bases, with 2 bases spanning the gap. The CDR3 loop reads CASSDSYEQYF. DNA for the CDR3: TGTGCCAGCAGTGACAGCTACGAGCAGTACTTC.

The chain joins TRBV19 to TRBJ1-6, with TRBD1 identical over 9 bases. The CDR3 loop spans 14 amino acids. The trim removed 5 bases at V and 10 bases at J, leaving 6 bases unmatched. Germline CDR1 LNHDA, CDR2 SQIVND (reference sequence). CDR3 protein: CASSEGQGLSPLHF. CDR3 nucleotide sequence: TGTGCCAGTAGTGAGGGACAGGGCCTATCACCCCTCCACTTT.

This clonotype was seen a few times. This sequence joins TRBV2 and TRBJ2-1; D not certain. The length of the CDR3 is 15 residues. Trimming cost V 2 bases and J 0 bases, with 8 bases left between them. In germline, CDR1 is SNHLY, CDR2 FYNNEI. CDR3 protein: CASSEQEPSYNEQFF. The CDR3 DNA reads TGTGCCAGCAGTGAACAGGAGCCCTCCTACAATGAGCAGTTCTTC.

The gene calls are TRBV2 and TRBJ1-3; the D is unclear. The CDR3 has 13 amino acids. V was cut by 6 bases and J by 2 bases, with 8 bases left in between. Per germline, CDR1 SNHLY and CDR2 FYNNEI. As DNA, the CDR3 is TGTGCCAGCAGCGGGATCGCTGGAAACACCATATATTTT. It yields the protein CASSGIAGNTIYF.

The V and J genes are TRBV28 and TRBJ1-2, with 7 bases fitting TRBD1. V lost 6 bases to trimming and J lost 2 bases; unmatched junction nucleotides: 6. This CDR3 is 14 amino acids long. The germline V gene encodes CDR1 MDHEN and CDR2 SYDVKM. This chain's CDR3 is CASRKQGRNYGYTF. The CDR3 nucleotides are TGTGCCAGCAGAAAACAGGGGCGCAACTATGGCTACACCTTC.

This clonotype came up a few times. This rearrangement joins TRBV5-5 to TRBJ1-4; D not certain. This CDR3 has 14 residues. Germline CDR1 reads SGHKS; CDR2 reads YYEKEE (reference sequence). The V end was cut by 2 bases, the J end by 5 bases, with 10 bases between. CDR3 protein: CASSFSWQNEKLFF. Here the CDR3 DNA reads TGTGCCAGCAGCTTCTCTTGGCAGAATGAAAAACTGTTTTTT.

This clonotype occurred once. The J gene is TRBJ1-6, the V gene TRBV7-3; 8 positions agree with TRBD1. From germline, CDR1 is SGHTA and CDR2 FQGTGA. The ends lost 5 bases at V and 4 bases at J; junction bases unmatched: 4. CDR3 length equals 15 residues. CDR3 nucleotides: TGTGCCAGCAGCCTGCAGGGGGCTTATAATTCACCCCTCCACTTT. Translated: CASSLQGAYNSPLHF. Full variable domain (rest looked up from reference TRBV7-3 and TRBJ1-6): GAGVSQTPSNKVTEKGKYVELRCDPISGHTALYWYRQSLGQGPEFLIYFQGTGAADDSGLPNDRFFAVRPEGSVSTLKIQRTERGDSAVYLCASSLQGAYNSPLHFGNGTRLTVT.

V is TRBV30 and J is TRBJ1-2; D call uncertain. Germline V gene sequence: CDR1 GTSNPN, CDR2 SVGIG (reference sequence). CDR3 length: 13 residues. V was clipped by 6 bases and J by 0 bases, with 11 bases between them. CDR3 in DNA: TGTGCCTGCATTGCAGATACTAACTATGGCTACACCTTC. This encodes CACIADTNYGYTF. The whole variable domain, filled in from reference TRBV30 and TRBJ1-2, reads SQTIHQWPATLVQPVGSPLSLECTVEGTSNPNLYWYRQAAGRGLQLLFYSVGIGQISSEVPQNLSASRPQDRQFILSSKKLLLSDSGFYLCACIADTNYGYTFGSGTRLTVV.

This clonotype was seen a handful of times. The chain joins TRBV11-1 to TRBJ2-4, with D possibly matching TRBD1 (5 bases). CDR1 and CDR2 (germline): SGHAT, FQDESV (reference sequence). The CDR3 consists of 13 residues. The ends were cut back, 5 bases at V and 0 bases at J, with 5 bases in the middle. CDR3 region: CASSRGAKNIQYF. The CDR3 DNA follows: TGTGCCAGCAGCAGGGGAGCCAAAAACATTCAGTACTTC.

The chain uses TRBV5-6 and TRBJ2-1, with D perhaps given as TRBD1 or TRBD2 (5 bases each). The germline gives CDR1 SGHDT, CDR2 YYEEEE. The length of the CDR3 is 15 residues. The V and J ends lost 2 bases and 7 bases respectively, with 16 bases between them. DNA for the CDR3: TGTGCCAGCAGCTTTGGGGGTATGGTAGGAAATGAGCAGTTCTTC. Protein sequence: CASSFGGMVGNEQFF.

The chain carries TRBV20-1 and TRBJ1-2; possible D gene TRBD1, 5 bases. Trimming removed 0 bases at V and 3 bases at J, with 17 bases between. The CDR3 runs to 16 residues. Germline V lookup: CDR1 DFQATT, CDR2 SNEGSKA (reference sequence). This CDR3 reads CSARDLRRGEHYGYTF. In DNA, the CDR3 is TGCAGTGCTAGAGATCTAAGGAGAGGGGAGCACTATGGCTACACCTTC.

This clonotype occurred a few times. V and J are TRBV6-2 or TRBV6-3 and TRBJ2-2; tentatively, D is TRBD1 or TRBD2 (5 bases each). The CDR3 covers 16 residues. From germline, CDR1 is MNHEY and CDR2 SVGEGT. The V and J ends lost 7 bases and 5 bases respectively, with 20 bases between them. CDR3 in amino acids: CASISPRDGQTGELFF. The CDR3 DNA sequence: TGTGCCAGCATAAGTCCCCGGGACGGTCAAACCGGGGAGCTGTTTTTT.

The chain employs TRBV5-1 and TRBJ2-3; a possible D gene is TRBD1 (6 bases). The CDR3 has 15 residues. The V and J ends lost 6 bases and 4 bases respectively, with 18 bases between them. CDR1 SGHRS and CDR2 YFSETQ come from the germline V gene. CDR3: CASKRVQGNADTQYF. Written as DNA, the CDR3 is TGCGCCAGCAAGAGGGTGCAGGGGAACGCAGATACGCAGTATTTT.

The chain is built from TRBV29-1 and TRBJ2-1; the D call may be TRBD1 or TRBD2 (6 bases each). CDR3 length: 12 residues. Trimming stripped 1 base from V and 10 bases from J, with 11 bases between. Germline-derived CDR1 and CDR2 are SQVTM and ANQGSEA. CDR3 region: CSVEARGEEQFF. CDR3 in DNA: TGCAGCGTTGAAGCTAGGGGGGAGGAGCAGTTCTTC.

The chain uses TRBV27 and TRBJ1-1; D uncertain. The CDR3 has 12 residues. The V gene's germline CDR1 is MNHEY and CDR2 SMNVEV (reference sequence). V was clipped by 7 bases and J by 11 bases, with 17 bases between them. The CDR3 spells CASIDRSFVAFF. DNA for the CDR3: TGTGCCAGCATTGATCGGTCCTTCGTTGCTTTCTTT.

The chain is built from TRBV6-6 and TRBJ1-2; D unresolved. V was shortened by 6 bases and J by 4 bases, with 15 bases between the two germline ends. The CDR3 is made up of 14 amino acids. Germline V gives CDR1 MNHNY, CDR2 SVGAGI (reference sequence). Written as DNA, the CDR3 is TGTGCCAGCAGGGCCGCAGGCTCGGGCTATGGCTACACCTTC. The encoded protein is CASRAAGSGYGYTF.

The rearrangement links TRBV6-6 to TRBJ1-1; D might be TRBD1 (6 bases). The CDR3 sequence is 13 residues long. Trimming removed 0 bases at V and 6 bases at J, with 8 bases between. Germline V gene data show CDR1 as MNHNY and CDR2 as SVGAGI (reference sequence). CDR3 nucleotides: TGTGCCAGCAGTTACTCCTACAGGGCTGAAGCTTTCTTT. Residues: CASSYSYRAEAFF.